This is a list of T cell receptor beta chains from one sample in a study of T cell changes during pregnancy in multiple sclerosis. Sequencing was performed with immunoSEQ multiplex PCR; in TCRdb, only in-frame clones are kept and a portion is missing. The table shows 65,000 to 95,000 clones, with more than 85% occurring only once. Sequencing was performed on peripheral blood, taken after pregnancy. The receptors here all came from a female donor in good health, enrolled as a control in a pregnancy study. Both conserved end residues are part of each CDR3. The order of the fields is V gene, J gene, D gene, clone size, CDR3 protein, CDR3 DNA. D genes are given only for firm matches. Size is stated for part of the rows, as once, few or many counts, or as a class when the clone is expanded.

v_call: TRBV7-3; j_call: TRBJ2-1; d_call: TRBD2; clone_size: NA; cdr3_aa: CASSLLGLAGGRNEQFF; cdr3_nt: TGTGCCAGCAGCTTACTGGGACTAGCGGGAGGGAGGAATGAGCAGTTCTTC
v_call: TRBV6-5; j_call: TRBJ1-1; d_call: TRBD1; clone_size: NA; cdr3_aa: CASSSGDRIMNTEAFF; cdr3_nt: TGTGCCAGCAGTTCCGGGGACAGGATCATGAACACTGAAGCTTTCTTT
v_call: TRBV30; j_call: TRBJ1-1; d_call: NA; clone_size: once; cdr3_aa: CAWSEIEASSEAFF; cdr3_nt: TGTGCCTGGAGCGAGATTGAGGCTAGCTCTGAAGCTTTCTTT
v_call: TRBV19; j_call: TRBJ2-2; d_call: NA; clone_size: NA; cdr3_aa: CASSIFLSSKAGELFF; cdr3_nt: TGTGCCAGTAGTATTTTTTTGTCTAGTAAGGCCGGGGAGCTGTTTTTT
v_call: TRBV18; j_call: TRBJ1-1; d_call: TRBD1; clone_size: NA; cdr3_aa: CASSPWGTGNTEAFF; cdr3_nt: TGTGCCAGCTCTCCCTGGGGGACAGGGAACACTGAAGCTTTCTTT
v_call: TRBV28; j_call: TRBJ1-3; d_call: NA; clone_size: NA; cdr3_aa: CASSPPGLGNTIYF; cdr3_nt: TGTGCCAGCAGTCCCCCGGGACTGGGAAACACCATATATTTT
v_call: TRBV13; j_call: TRBJ2-7; d_call: NA; clone_size: NA; cdr3_aa: CASSPQGRRSRLYEQYF; cdr3_nt: TGTGCCAGCAGCCCCCAGGGTCGGCGCTCTCGCCTGTACGAGCAGTACTTC
v_call: TRBV9; j_call: TRBJ1-2; d_call: NA; clone_size: NA; cdr3_aa: CASSVGPGNYGYTF; cdr3_nt: TGTGCCAGCAGCGTAGGCCCGGGGAACTATGGCTACACCTTC
v_call: TRBV28; j_call: TRBJ2-5; d_call: TRBD1; clone_size: NA; cdr3_aa: CASSSSGTGGRETQYF; cdr3_nt: TGTGCCAGCAGTTCGTCCGGGACAGGGGGCCGAGAGACCCAGTACTTC
v_call: TRBV9; j_call: TRBJ2-5; d_call: NA; clone_size: NA; cdr3_aa: CASSPGGGFGETQYF; cdr3_nt: TGTGCCAGCAGCCCAGGAGGTGGTTTTGGGGAGACCCAGTACTTC
v_call: TRBV29-1; j_call: TRBJ1-1; d_call: NA; clone_size: NA; cdr3_aa: CSVEKGQNTEAFF; cdr3_nt: TGCAGCGTTGAAAAGGGGCAGAACACTGAAGCTTTCTTT
v_call: TRBV7-8; j_call: TRBJ2-7; d_call: TRBD1; clone_size: NA; cdr3_aa: CASSKDRDYEQYF; cdr3_nt: TGTGCCAGCAGCAAGGACAGGGACTACGAGCAGTACTTC
v_call: TRBV7-9; j_call: TRBJ1-4; d_call: NA; clone_size: NA; cdr3_aa: CASSLLASQGFSEKLFF; cdr3_nt: TGTGCCAGCAGCTTATTAGCGTCTCAGGGGTTTAGTGAAAAACTGTTTTTT
v_call: TRBV7-2; j_call: TRBJ2-3; d_call: TRBD2; clone_size: once; cdr3_aa: CASSLGGAGGDTQYF; cdr3_nt: TGTGCCAGCAGCTTAGGGGGAGCGGGAGGGGATACGCAGTATTTT
v_call: TRBV10-3; j_call: TRBJ1-1; d_call: TRBD1; clone_size: few; cdr3_aa: CATKTTGANTEAFF; cdr3_nt: TGTGCCACCAAAACTACAGGGGCTAACACTGAAGCTTTCTTT
v_call: TRBV20-1; j_call: TRBJ2-7; d_call: NA; clone_size: NA; cdr3_aa: CSASGREQYF; cdr3_nt: TGCAGTGCTAGTGGCCGCGAGCAGTACTTC
v_call: TRBV11-2; j_call: TRBJ1-4; d_call: TRBD1; clone_size: NA; cdr3_aa: CASSSPGGTDQKLFF; cdr3_nt: TGTGCCAGCAGCTCCCCAGGGGGAACGGATCAAAAACTGTTTTTT
v_call: TRBV7-2; j_call: TRBJ2-1; d_call: TRBD2; clone_size: NA; cdr3_aa: CASSKLAGAGYNEQFF; cdr3_nt: TGTGCCAGCAGCAAGCTAGCGGGAGCAGGATACAATGAGCAGTTCTTC
v_call: TRBV6-1; j_call: TRBJ1-5; d_call: NA; clone_size: once; cdr3_aa: CASSVDRSNQPQHF; cdr3_nt: TGTGCCAGCAGCGTTGACAGGAGCAATCAGCCCCAGCATTTT
v_call: TRBV30; j_call: TRBJ2-1; d_call: TRBD2; clone_size: NA; cdr3_aa: CAWRGAGGYNEQFF; cdr3_nt: TGTGCCTGGAGAGGTGCGGGGGGATACAATGAGCAGTTCTTC
v_call: TRBV6-1; j_call: TRBJ1-2; d_call: NA; clone_size: once; cdr3_aa: CASTERAGSYGYTF; cdr3_nt: TGTGCCAGCACCGAGAGGGCGGGAAGCTATGGCTACACCTTC
v_call: TRBV30; j_call: TRBJ1-5; d_call: TRBD1; clone_size: NA; cdr3_aa: CAWSRSWGTGNNQPQHF; cdr3_nt: TGTGCCTGGAGCCGGAGTTGGGGGACAGGGAACAATCAGCCCCAGCATTTT
v_call: TRBV28; j_call: TRBJ1-2; d_call: TRBD1; clone_size: NA; cdr3_aa: CASSLGSRTGSVEGYTF; cdr3_nt: TGTGCCAGCAGTTTGGGGTCGAGGACAGGGTCGGTCGAGGGCTACACCTTC
v_call: TRBV21-1; j_call: TRBJ1-5; d_call: NA; clone_size: NA; cdr3_aa: CASSTALETNQPQHF; cdr3_nt: TGTGCCAGCAGCACCGCTCTGGAGACCAATCAGCCCCAGCATTTT
v_call: TRBV19; j_call: TRBJ1-1; d_call: TRBD1; clone_size: NA; cdr3_aa: CASSLGFSAGTANTEAFF; cdr3_nt: TGTGCCAGTAGTCTTGGTTTTTCCGCAGGGACAGCGAACACTGAAGCTTTCTTT
v_call: TRBV7-9; j_call: TRBJ1-2; d_call: NA; clone_size: NA; cdr3_aa: CASSSATASLSNYGYTF; cdr3_nt: TGTGCCAGCAGTTCTGCGACAGCCTCCCTTTCTAACTATGGCTACACCTTC
v_call: TRBV7-9; j_call: TRBJ2-7; d_call: NA; clone_size: NA; cdr3_aa: CASSLTERKSYEQYF; cdr3_nt: TGTGCCAGCAGCTTAACAGAGAGAAAAAGCTACGAGCAGTACTTC
v_call: TRBV5-1; j_call: TRBJ2-3; d_call: TRBD2; clone_size: NA; cdr3_aa: CASSLPRGSPSTDTQYF; cdr3_nt: TGCGCCAGCAGCTTACCCCGCGGGAGCCCTAGCACAGATACGCAGTATTTT
v_call: TRBV28; j_call: TRBJ2-7; d_call: NA; clone_size: NA; cdr3_aa: CASSSQTSEQYF; cdr3_nt: TGTGCCAGCAGTTCTCAGACAAGCGAGCAGTACTTC
v_call: TRBV7-2; j_call: TRBJ2-7; d_call: NA; clone_size: NA; cdr3_aa: CASSLFPGGANSYEQYF; cdr3_nt: TGTGCCAGCAGCCTTTTCCCCGGCGGGGCGAACTCCTACGAGCAGTACTTC
v_call: TRBV6-6; j_call: TRBJ1-5; d_call: TRBD1; clone_size: NA; cdr3_aa: CASSFDRGDQPQHF; cdr3_nt: TGTGCCAGCAGCTTTGACAGGGGGGATCAGCCCCAGCATTTT
v_call: TRBV13; j_call: TRBJ1-1; d_call: TRBD1; clone_size: once; cdr3_aa: CASRPESGGANTEAFF; cdr3_nt: TGTGCCAGCAGGCCCGAATCAGGGGGCGCGAACACTGAAGCTTTCTTT
v_call: TRBV29-1; j_call: TRBJ2-1; d_call: TRBD2; clone_size: NA; cdr3_aa: CSVDNLGALAGSTYNEQFF; cdr3_nt: TGCAGCGTTGACAATTTGGGGGCACTAGCGGGAAGCACCTACAATGAGCAGTTCTTC
v_call: TRBV19; j_call: TRBJ2-7; d_call: TRBD2; clone_size: NA; cdr3_aa: CASSKGLADLGQQYF; cdr3_nt: TGTGCCAGTAGTAAGGGACTAGCGGACCTGGGCCAGCAGTACTTC
v_call: TRBV9; j_call: TRBJ2-3; d_call: TRBD2; clone_size: once; cdr3_aa: CASSPRGGGGANTDTQYF; cdr3_nt: TGTGCCAGCAGCCCCCGGGGAGGCGGGGGGGCCAACACAGATACGCAGTATTTT
v_call: TRBV7-9; j_call: TRBJ2-1; d_call: NA; clone_size: NA; cdr3_aa: CASSFGGPNEQFF; cdr3_nt: TGTGCCAGCAGCTTCGGAGGGCCTAATGAGCAGTTCTTC
v_call: TRBV4-2; j_call: TRBJ1-2; d_call: NA; clone_size: NA; cdr3_aa: CASSQEGGAGDGYTF; cdr3_nt: TGTGCCAGCAGCCAAGAAGGGGGGGCAGGTGATGGCTACACCTTC
v_call: TRBV7-9; j_call: TRBJ2-6; d_call: NA; clone_size: NA; cdr3_aa: CASSYQRANVLTF; cdr3_nt: TGTGCCAGCAGCTATCAAAGGGCCAACGTCCTGACTTTC
v_call: TRBV19; j_call: TRBJ2-7; d_call: TRBD2; clone_size: once; cdr3_aa: CASGLGLAYEQYF; cdr3_nt: TGTGCCAGTGGTTTAGGACTAGCTTACGAGCAGTACTTC
v_call: TRBV28; j_call: TRBJ2-7; d_call: TRBD1; clone_size: NA; cdr3_aa: CASSLRVTGSEQYF; cdr3_nt: TGTGCCAGCAGTTTACGCGTGACAGGGAGCGAGCAGTACTTC
v_call: TRBV6-6; j_call: TRBJ2-2; d_call: NA; clone_size: NA; cdr3_aa: CASSRLLTNTGELFF; cdr3_nt: TGTGCCAGCAGCCGACTACTAACGAACACCGGGGAGCTGTTTTTT
v_call: TRBV2; j_call: TRBJ2-5; d_call: NA; clone_size: NA; cdr3_aa: CASSVVRQETQYF; cdr3_nt: TGTGCCAGCAGTGTGGTGAGACAAGAGACCCAGTACTTC